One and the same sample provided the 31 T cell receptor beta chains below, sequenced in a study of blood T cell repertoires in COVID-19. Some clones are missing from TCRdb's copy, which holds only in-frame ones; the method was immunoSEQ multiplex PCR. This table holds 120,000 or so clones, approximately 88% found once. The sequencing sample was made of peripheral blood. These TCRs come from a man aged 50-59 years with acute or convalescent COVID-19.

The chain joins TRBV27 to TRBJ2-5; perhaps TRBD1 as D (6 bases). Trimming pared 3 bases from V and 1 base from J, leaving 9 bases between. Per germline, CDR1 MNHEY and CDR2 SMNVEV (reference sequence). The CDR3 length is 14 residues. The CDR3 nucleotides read TGTGCCAGCAGTTTTCAGGGGAGCCAAGAGACCCAGTACTTC. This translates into CASSFQGSQETQYF.

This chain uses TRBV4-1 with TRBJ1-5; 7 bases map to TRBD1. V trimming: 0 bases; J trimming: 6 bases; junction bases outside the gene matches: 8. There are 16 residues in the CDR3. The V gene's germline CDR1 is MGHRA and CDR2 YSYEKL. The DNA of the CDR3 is TGCGCCAGCAGCCAAGAGAGGGACAGCGGACGTCAGCCCCAGCATTTT. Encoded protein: CASSQERDSGRQPQHF.

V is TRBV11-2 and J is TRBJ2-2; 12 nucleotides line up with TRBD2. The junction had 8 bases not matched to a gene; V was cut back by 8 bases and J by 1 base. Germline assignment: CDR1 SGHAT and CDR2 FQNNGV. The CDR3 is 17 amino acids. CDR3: CASGRTSGTMNTGELFF. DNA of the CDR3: TGTGCCAGCGGGAGGACTAGCGGGACGATGAACACCGGGGAGCTGTTTTTT.

The CDR3 sequence: CASSGDREGYTF. Here the CDR3 DNA reads TGTGCCAGTAGTGGGGACAGGGAAGGCTACACCTTC. The genes are TRBV19 and TRBJ1-2, with 9 bases aligning to TRBD1. V was clipped by 5 bases and J by 8 bases; unmatched bases: 3. The CDR3 has 12 residues. Germline V CDR1 and CDR2: LNHDA, SQIVND (reference sequence).

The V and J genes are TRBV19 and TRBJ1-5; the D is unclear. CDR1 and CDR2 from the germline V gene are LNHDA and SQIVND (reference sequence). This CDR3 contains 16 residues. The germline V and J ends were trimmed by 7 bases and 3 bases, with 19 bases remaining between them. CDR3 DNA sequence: TGTGCCAGTACCTTGCGGGGTACCGGGGTCAATCAGCCCCAGCATTTT. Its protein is CASTLRGTGVNQPQHF.

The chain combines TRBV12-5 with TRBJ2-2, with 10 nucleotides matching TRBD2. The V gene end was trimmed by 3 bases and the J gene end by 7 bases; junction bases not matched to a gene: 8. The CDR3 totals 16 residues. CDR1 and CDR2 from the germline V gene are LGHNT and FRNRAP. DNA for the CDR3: TGTGCTAGTGGTTTTTCTAGCGGGAGTTTTAGCGGGGAGCTGTTTTTT. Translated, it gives CASGFSSGSFSGELFF.

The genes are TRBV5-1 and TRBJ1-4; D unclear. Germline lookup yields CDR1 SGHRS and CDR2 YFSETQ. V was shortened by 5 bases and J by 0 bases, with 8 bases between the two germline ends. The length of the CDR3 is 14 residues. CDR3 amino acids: CASSSRPTNEKLFF. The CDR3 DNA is TGCGCCAGCAGTAGCAGACCAACTAATGAAAAACTGTTTTTT.

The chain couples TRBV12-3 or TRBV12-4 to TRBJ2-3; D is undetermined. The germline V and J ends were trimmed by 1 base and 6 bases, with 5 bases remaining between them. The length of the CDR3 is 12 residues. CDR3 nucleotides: TGTGCCAGCAGTTTAGAATCGGATACGCAGTATTTT. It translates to CASSLESDTQYF.

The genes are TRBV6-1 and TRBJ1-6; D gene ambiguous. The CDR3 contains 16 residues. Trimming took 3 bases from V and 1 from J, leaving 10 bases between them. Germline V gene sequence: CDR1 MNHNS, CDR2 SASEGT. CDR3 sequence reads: CASSEGRGSYNSPLHF. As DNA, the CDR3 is TGTGCCAGCAGTGAGGGTCGGGGTTCCTATAATTCACCCCTCCACTTT.

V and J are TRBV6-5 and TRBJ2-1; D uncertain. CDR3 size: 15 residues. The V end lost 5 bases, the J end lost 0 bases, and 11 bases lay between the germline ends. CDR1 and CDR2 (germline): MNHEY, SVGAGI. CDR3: CASSPDPSSYNEQFF. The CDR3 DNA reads TGTGCCAGCAGTCCTGACCCTAGCTCCTACAATGAGCAGTTCTTC.

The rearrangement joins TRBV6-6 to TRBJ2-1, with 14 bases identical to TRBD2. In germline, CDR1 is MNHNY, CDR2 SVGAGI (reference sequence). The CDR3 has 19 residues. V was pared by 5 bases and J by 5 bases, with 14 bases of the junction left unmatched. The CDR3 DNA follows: TGTGCCAGCAGTCCGGCGGGACTAGCGGGAGCAAGGGTCCACAATGAGCAGTTCTTC. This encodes CASSPAGLAGARVHNEQFF.

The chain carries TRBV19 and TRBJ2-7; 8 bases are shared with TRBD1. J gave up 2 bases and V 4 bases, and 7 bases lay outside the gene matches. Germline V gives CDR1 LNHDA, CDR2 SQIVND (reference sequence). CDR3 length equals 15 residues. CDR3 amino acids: CASSRSRGPTYEQYF. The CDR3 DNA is TGTGCCAGTAGTAGATCCAGGGGGCCAACCTACGAGCAGTACTTC.

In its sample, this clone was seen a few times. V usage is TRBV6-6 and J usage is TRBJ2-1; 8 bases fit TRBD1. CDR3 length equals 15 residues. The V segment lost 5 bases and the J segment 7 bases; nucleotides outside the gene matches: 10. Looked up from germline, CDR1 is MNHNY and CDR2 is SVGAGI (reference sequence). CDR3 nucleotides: TGTGCCAGCAGTAAAGATGGGACAGGCGGGAATGAGCAGTTCTTC. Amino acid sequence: CASSKDGTGGNEQFF.

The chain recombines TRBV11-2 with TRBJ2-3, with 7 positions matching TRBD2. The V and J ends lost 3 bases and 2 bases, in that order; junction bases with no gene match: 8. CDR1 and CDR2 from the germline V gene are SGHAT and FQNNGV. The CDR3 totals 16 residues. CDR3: CASSFLAGTNTDTQYF. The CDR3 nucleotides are TGTGCCAGCAGCTTTTTGGCCGGGACTAACACAGATACGCAGTATTTT.

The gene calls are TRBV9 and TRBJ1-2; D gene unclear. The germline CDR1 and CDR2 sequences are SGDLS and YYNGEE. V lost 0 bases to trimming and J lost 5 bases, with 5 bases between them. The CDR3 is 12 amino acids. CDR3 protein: CASSVDSYGYTF. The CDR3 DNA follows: TGTGCCAGCAGCGTAGATAGTTATGGCTACACCTTC.

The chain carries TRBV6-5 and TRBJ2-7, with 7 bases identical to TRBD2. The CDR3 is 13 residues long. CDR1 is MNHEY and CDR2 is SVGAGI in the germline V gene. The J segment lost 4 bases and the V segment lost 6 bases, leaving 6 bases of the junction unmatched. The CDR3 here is CASSRSGIYEQYF. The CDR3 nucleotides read TGTGCCAGCAGCAGAAGCGGGATATACGAGCAGTACTTC.

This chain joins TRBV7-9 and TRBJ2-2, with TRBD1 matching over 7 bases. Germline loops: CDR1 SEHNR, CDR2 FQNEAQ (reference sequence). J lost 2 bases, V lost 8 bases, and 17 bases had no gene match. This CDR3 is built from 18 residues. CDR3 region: CASAGTATIYFNTGELFF. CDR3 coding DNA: TGTGCCAGCGCCGGGACAGCGACGATTTATTTTAACACCGGGGAGCTGTTTTTT.

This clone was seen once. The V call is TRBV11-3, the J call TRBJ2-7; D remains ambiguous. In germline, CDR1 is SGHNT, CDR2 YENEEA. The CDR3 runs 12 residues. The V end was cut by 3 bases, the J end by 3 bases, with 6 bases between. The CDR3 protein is CASSFSNYEQYF. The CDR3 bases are TGTGCCAGCAGCTTTTCAAACTACGAGCAGTACTTC.

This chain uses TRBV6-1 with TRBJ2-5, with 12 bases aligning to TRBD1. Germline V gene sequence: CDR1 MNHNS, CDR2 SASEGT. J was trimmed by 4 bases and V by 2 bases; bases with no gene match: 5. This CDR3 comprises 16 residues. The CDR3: CASSESGTGGVETQYF. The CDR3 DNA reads TGTGCCAGCAGTGAAAGTGGGACAGGGGGCGTAGAGACCCAGTACTTC.

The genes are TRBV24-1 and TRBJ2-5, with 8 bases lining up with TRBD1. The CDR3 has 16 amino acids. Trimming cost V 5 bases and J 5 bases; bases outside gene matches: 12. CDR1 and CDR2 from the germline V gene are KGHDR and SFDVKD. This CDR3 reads CATSGNDRGFEETQYF. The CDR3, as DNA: TGTGCCACCAGTGGGAACGACAGGGGCTTCGAGGAGACCCAGTACTTC.

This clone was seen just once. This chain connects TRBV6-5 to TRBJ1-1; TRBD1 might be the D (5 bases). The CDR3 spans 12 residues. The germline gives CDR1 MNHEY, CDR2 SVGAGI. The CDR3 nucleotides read TGTACATGTAATCGGGGGTACACTGAAGCTTTCTTT. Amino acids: CTCNRGYTEAFF.

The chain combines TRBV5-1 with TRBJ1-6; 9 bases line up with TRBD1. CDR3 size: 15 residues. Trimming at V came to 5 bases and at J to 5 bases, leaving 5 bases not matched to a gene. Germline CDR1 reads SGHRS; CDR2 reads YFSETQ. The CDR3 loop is CASRPGQGDNSPLHF. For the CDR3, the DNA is TGCGCCAGCAGGCCGGGACAGGGTGATAATTCACCCCTCCACTTT.

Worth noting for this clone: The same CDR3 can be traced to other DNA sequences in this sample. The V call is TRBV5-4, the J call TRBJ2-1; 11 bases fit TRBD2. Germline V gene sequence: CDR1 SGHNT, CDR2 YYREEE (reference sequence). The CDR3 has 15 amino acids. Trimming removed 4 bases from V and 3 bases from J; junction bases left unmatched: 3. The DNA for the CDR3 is TGTGCCAGCAGCCCCGGGACTAGCGGCTACAATGAGCAGTTCTTC. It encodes CASSPGTSGYNEQFF.

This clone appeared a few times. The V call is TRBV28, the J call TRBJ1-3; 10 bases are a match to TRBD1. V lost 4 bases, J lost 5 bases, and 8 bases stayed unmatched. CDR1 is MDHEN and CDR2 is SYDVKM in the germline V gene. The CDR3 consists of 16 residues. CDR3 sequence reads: CASSWERTGGRNTIYF. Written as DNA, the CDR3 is TGTGCCAGCAGTTGGGAACGGACAGGGGGTCGAAACACCATATATTTT.

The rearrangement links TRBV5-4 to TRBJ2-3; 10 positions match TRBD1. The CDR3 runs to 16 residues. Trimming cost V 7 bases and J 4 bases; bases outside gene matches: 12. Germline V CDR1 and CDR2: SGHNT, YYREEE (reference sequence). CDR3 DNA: TGTGCCAGCCAGTTGCGTCGGGACAGGGGAGCAGATACGCAGTATTTT. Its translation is CASQLRRDRGADTQYF.

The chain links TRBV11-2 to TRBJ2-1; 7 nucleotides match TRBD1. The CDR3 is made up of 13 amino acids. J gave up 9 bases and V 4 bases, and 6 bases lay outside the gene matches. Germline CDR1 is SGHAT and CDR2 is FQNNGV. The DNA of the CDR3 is TGTGCCAGCAGCTCGACAGGGTGGATTGAGCAGTTCTTC. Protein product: CASSSTGWIEQFF.

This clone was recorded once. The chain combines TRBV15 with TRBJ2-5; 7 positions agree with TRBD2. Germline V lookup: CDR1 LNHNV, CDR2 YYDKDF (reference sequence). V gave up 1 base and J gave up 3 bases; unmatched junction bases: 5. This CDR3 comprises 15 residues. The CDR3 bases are TGTGCCACCAGCAGAGTGGGAGGGGCAAAAGAGACCCAGTACTTC. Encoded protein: CATSRVGGAKETQYF.

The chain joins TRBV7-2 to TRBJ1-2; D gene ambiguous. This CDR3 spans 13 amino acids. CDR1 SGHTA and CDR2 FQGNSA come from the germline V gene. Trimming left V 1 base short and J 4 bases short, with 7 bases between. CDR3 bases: TGTGCCAGCAGCTTAGGGGCAACCTATGGCTACACCTTC. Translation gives CASSLGATYGYTF.

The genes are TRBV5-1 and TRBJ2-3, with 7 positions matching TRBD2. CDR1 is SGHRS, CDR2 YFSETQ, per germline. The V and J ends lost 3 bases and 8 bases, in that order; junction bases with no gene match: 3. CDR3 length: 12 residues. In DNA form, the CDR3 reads TGCGCCAGCAGCTCAGGACTAGGTACGCAGTATTTT. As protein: CASSSGLGTQYF.

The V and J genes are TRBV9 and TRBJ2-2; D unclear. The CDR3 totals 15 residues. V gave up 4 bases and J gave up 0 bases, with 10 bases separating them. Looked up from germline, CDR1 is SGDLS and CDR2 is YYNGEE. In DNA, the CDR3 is TGTGCCAGCAGCCCCCAAAATGCGAACACCGGGGAGCTGTTTTTT. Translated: CASSPQNANTGELFF.

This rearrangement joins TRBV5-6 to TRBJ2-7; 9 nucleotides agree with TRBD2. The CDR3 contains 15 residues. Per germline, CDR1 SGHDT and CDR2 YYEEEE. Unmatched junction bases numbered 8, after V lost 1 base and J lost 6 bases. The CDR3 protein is CASSLFIAGEREQYF. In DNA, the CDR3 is TGTGCCAGCAGCTTGTTTATAGCGGGAGAACGCGAGCAGTACTTC.